This TCR beta chain is drawn from a study of T cell responses to AZD1222 COVID-19 vaccine. Whole-study findings and limits: Repertoire sampling was restricted to post-peak T cell response timepoints. Clonal diversity was possibly underestimated; the donors were predominantly white British and more often female.

This CDR3 region has 16 residues. Trimming removed 6 bases at V and 3 bases at J, with 16 bases between. Germline V gives CDR1 SGHRS, CDR2 YFSETQ. Data came from immunoSEQ multiplex PCR; TCRdb stores just in-frame clones and leaves some out. This table holds 90,000 to 120,000 clones, approximately 90% found once. This clone was seen a single time. Its specificity is unknown. The sample here was peripheral blood, taken 28 days after the second AZD1222 dose. The clonotype comes from an adult who received the AZD1222 COVID-19 vaccine. The genes are TRBV5-1 and TRBJ2-6, with a weak D call TRBD2 (6 bases). The CDR3 loop reads CASTNGGVGGANVLTF. CDR3 in DNA: TGCGCCAGCACCAACGGCGGGGTTGGTGGGGCCAACGTCCTGACTTTC. Complete variable domain (other parts from reference TRBV5-1 and TRBJ2-6): KAGVTQTPRYLIKTRGQQVTLSCSPISGHRSVSWYQQTPGQGLQFLFEYFSETQRNKGNFPGRFSGRQFSNSRSEMNVSTLELGDSALYLCASTNGGVGGANVLTFGAGSRLTVL.